Below, 5 T cell receptor beta chains from the same sample are listed, as sequenced in a study of T cell clonotyping in hematopoietic cell transplantation. The data were produced by immunoSEQ multiplex PCR, yet TCRdb's version contains in-frame clones alone and is incomplete. This sample carries nearly 70,000 clones, approximately 94% of them seen once, and the ten largest clones take roughly 1.7%. What was sequenced was peripheral blood mononuclear cells. These TCRs come from a man in his forties or fifties in good health. Some clones in this sample may be carry-over from other donors' samples.

This chain joins TRBV18 and TRBJ1-1; possibly TRBD1 for D (5 bases). Germline V gene sequence: CDR1 KGHSH, CDR2 LQKENI. The CDR3 sequence is 16 residues long. The germline V and J ends were trimmed by 3 bases and 1 base, with 15 bases remaining between them. The CDR3 loop is CASSPLPADRNTEAFF. DNA for the CDR3: TGTGCCAGCTCACCGTTACCAGCCGACAGGAACACTGAAGCTTTCTTT.

V usage is TRBV6-1 and J usage is TRBJ2-5, with 12 bases that match TRBD2. Losses at the gene ends were 0 bases for V and 5 bases for J; bases not matched to a gene: 7. This CDR3 has 17 amino acids. Looked up from germline, CDR1 is MNHNS and CDR2 is SASEGT. The CDR3 nucleotides are TGTGCCAGCAGTGAAGCTCCGGGACTAGCGGGTCTTGAGACCCAGTACTTC. This translates into CASSEAPGLAGLETQYF.

The CDR3 region is CASSSPRETRVPNEQFF. CDR3 nucleotide sequence: TGTGCCAGCAGCTCTCCTAGGGAGACTAGAGTGCCCAATGAGCAGTTCTTC. This chain uses TRBV9 with TRBJ2-1; D is perhaps TRBD2 (6 bases). Trimming took 4 bases from V and 6 from J, leaving 23 bases between them. Germline-derived CDR1 and CDR2 are SGDLS and YYNGEE. The CDR3 extends over 17 amino acids.

The CDR3 is CASSSTGTEGSYEQYF. CDR3 coding DNA: TGTGCCAGCAGCAGTACCGGGACAGAGGGCTCCTACGAGCAGTACTTC. The chain is built from TRBV5-6 and TRBJ2-7; 7 positions agree with TRBD1. This CDR3 is 16 amino acids long. J was trimmed by 0 bases and V by 4 bases; bases with no gene match: 10. The germline V gene encodes CDR1 SGHDT and CDR2 YYEEEE.

The chain links TRBV7-8 to TRBJ1-2; weak D call: TRBD1 (5 bases). CDR1 and CDR2 (germline): SGHVS, FQNEAQ. The length of the CDR3 is 15 residues. Trimming pared 2 bases from V and 4 bases from J, leaving 14 bases between. The CDR3, as DNA: TGTGCCAGCAGCTTATTTGGGGACGGGGCCTATGGCTACACCTTC. This encodes CASSLFGDGAYGYTF.